This T cell receptor beta chain was documented in a study of cytomegalovirus exposure and HLA in healthy donors. CDR1 and CDR2 from the germline V gene are SEHNR and FQNEAQ (reference sequence). The CDR3 has 14 residues. Trimming took off 5 bases at V and 0 bases at J, with 11 bases between the two ends. The PCR had 60 Vbeta and 13 Jbeta primers. The method was immunoSEQ multiplex PCR; TCRdb's version includes in-frame clones alone and lacks a portion of them. The data hold about 150,000 clones, with 65% to 75% observed a single time. A single count supports this clone. The sequence came from a young man in good health and CMV-seronegative. The V call is TRBV7-9, the J call TRBJ2-7, with D perhaps TRBD1 (6 bases). The sequenced sample was PBMCs. The CDR3 region has the DNA TGTGCCAGCAGCGACCAGGACAGCTCCTACGAGCAGTACTTC. Its protein product is CASSDQDSSYEQYF.